These 6 T cell receptor beta chains were sequenced from one sample in a study of blood T cells in healthy people across ages. Together with a sample-barcoded 5' primer, a J-beta primer mix was included in a second PCR lasting about 7 to 12 cycles. MiXCR was run by TCRdb on the 5' RACE reads, yielding one entry per CDR3 protein. Of about 970,000 distinct CDR3 sequences in the sample, roughly 51% are singletons; the top ten hold about 20%. The sequencing sample was made of blood. The receptors here all came from a woman aged 55-75 years in good health.

The J gene is TRBJ2-1, the V gene TRBV12-3 or TRBV12-4; TRBD2 matches 12 bases. The CDR3 is 16 amino acids. The junction had 6 bases not matched to a gene; V was cut back by 5 bases and J by 4 bases. This CDR3 reads CASSQPTSGRYNEQFF. CDR3 bases: TGTGCCAGCAGTCAACCAACTAGCGGGAGGTACAATGAGCAGTTCTTC.

The chain carries TRBV12-3 or TRBV12-4 and TRBJ1-2; 8 bases are a match to TRBD1. The ends lost 3 bases at V and 7 bases at J; junction bases unmatched: 7. The CDR3 length is 14 residues. DNA for the CDR3: TGTGCCAGCAGTTTCAGGACAGGGACGGGTGGCTACACCTTC. It translates to CASSFRTGTGGYTF.

This clonotype showed up just a few times. The V gene is TRBV29-1, the J gene TRBJ2-7, with a weak D call TRBD2 (6 bases). The CDR3 is made up of 12 amino acids. Trimming removed 4 bases at V and 2 bases at J, with 9 bases between. CDR1 SQVTM and CDR2 ANQGSEA come from the germline V gene. The CDR3 nucleotides read TGCAGCGTTGTTTCGGGAGCCTACGAGCAGTACTTC. It translates to CSVVSGAYEQYF.

A few counts support this clonotype. The chain employs TRBV30 and TRBJ2-4, with D perhaps matching TRBD1 (7 bases). Deletions cut 1 base from V and 10 bases from J, with 20 bases between. The CDR3 is 15 residues long. Germline values: CDR1 GTSNPN, CDR2 SVGIG (reference sequence). The CDR3 DNA follows: TGTGCCTGGAGTGGGGCCTCCCAGGGGGGATATATTCAGTACTTC. Encoded protein: CAWSGASQGGYIQYF. The entire variable domain, with the rest obtained from reference TRBV30 and TRBJ2-4, is as follows: SQTIHQWPATLVQPVGSPLSLECTVEGTSNPNLYWYRQAAGRGLQLLFYSVGIGQISSEVPQNLSASRPQDRQFILSSKKLLLSDSGFYLCAWSGASQGGYIQYFGAGTRLSVL.

This clonotype was observed a handful of times. The chain has TRBV28 and TRBJ2-1, with D possibly matching TRBD1 (5 bases). CDR3 length equals 15 residues. V gave up 5 bases and J gave up 4 bases, with 15 bases separating them. Germline V lookup: CDR1 MDHEN, CDR2 SYDVKM. The CDR3 nucleotides read TGTGCCAGCAGTCTAATCGGACACAGTTACAATGAGCAGTTCTTC. Its protein product is CASSLIGHSYNEQFF. The full variable domain, its missing parts supplied by reference TRBV28 and TRBJ2-1, is DVKVTQSSRYLVKRTGEKVFLECVQDMDHENMFWYRQDPGLGLRLIYFSYDVKMKEKGDIPEGYSVSREKKERFSLILESASTNQTSMYLCASSLIGHSYNEQFFGPGTRLTVL.

This clonotype was seen more than once but under ten times. V usage is TRBV4-3 and J usage is TRBJ2-5, with TRBD2 matching 13 bases. Trimming removed 0 bases from V and 1 base from J; junction bases left unmatched: 5. Germline V gene sequence: CDR1 LGHNA, CDR2 YSLEER. The CDR3 runs 18 residues. The CDR3 sequence: CASSQELAGGPSQETQYF. CDR3 nucleotide sequence: TGCGCCAGCAGCCAAGAACTAGCGGGAGGGCCATCCCAAGAGACCCAGTACTTC.